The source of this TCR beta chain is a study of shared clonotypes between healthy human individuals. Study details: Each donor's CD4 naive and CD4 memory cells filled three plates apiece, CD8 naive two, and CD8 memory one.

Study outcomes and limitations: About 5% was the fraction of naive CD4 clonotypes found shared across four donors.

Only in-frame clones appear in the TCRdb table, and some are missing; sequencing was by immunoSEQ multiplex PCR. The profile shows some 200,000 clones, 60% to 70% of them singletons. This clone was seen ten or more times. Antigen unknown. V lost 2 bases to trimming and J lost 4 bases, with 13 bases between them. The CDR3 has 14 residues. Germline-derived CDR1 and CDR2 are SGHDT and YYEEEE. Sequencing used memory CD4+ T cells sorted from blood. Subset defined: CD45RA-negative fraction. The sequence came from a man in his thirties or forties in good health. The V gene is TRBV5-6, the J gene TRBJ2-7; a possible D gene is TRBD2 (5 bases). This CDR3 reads CASSFRSRGYEQYF. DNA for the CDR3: TGTGCCAGCAGCTTTAGGTCTCGGGGATACGAGCAGTACTTC.